The 17 T cell receptor beta chains presented below share a single source sample, sequenced in a study of cytomegalovirus exposure and HLA in healthy donors. PCR used 60 Vbeta primers and 13 Jbeta primers. This table comes from immunoSEQ multiplex PCR, and its TCRdb copy is limited to in-frame clones, with some not included. The repertoire has roughly 130,000 clones, more than 60% of them found once; the top ten carry over 2%. Sequencing was done on a sample of PBMCs. Receptors were obtained from a middle-aged woman in good health and CMV-seropositive.

This chain uses TRBV30 with TRBJ1-6; TRBD1 matches at 11 bases. V was pared by 2 bases and J by 9 bases, with 6 bases of the junction left unmatched. CDR1 is GTSNPN and CDR2 is SVGIG in the germline V gene (reference sequence). The CDR3 is 15 amino acids. This CDR3 is CAWSFGQGAGSPLHF. The CDR3 DNA reads TGTGCCTGGAGTTTTGGACAGGGGGCAGGTTCACCCCTCCACTTT.

This clone showed up just once. This rearrangement joins TRBV7-8 to TRBJ1-6, with D unclear. Germline V lookup: CDR1 SGHVS, CDR2 FQNEAQ. Between the trimmed V and J ends, which lost 6 bases and 5 bases, there was a span of 14 bases. There are 15 residues in the CDR3. This CDR3 is CASRSYPGNNSPLHF. In nucleotides, the CDR3 is TGTGCCAGCAGGTCATACCCCGGTAATAATTCACCCCTCCACTTT.

The chain recombines TRBV30 with TRBJ2-7; 13 bases map to TRBD2. CDR3 size: 15 residues. V was pared by 3 bases and J by 4 bases, with 6 bases of the junction left unmatched. Germline assignment: CDR1 GTSNPN and CDR2 SVGIG (reference sequence). The CDR3 sequence: CAWSPGLAGVYEQYF. In DNA, the CDR3 is TGTGCCTGGAGCCCAGGACTAGCGGGGGTATACGAGCAGTACTTC. Together with reference TRBV30 and TRBJ2-7, the CDR3 gives the full variable domain: SQTIHQWPATLVQPVGSPLSLECTVEGTSNPNLYWYRQAAGRGLQLLFYSVGIGQISSEVPQNLSASRPQDRQFILSSKKLLLSDSGFYLCAWSPGLAGVYEQYFGPGTRLTVT.

This clone was picked up one time. This rearrangement joins TRBV30 to TRBJ1-6; TRBD1 aligns across 10 bases. Germline CDR1 and CDR2: GTSNPN and SVGIG (reference sequence). The V segment lost 1 base and the J segment 4 bases; nucleotides outside the gene matches: 7. The CDR3 consists of 17 residues. CDR3 loop: CAWSGSRDRGYNSPLHF. The CDR3 coding sequence is TGTGCCTGGAGTGGTTCTCGGGACAGGGGATATAATTCACCCCTCCACTTT.

The V gene is TRBV5-4, the J gene TRBJ1-1; possibly TRBD1 for D (5 bases). V was clipped by 3 bases and J by 1 base, with 10 bases between them. The CDR3 has 14 residues. CDR1 is SGHNT and CDR2 is YYREEE in the germline V gene (reference sequence). CDR3 nucleotide sequence: TGTGCCAGCAGCTCGGGACTAAGGAACACTGAAGCTTTCTTT. It codes for CASSSGLRNTEAFF.

This rearrangement joins TRBV18 to TRBJ1-2; TRBD1 is a possible D gene (5 bases). Germline values: CDR1 KGHSH, CDR2 LQKENI. V dropped 0 bases and J dropped 8 bases, with 16 bases sitting between them. CDR3 length: 15 amino acids. CDR3 nucleotides: TGTGCCAGCTCACCACCCCGACAGACCGCTACGGGCTACACCTTC. This encodes CASSPPRQTATGYTF.

The rearrangement links TRBV7-2 to TRBJ2-5, with D maybe TRBD2 (6 bases). The germline CDR1 and CDR2 sequences are SGHTA and FQGNSA. This CDR3 region has 14 residues. V gave up 5 bases and J gave up 2 bases, with 12 bases separating them. The CDR3 sequence is CASSPGLRQETQYF. In nucleotides, the CDR3 is TGTGCCAGCAGCCCGGGACTTAGACAAGAGACCCAGTACTTC.

The chain has TRBV5-1 and TRBJ2-5; the D gene is possibly TRBD1 (5 bases). Germline V lookup: CDR1 SGHRS, CDR2 YFSETQ. This CDR3 comprises 15 residues. V lost 0 bases to trimming and J lost 1 base, with 10 bases between them. CDR3 in amino acids: CASSLGVGVQETQYF. The CDR3 DNA is TGCGCCAGCAGCTTGGGCGTAGGGGTCCAAGAGACCCAGTACTTC.

The J gene is TRBJ1-2, the V gene TRBV6-5, with D perhaps TRBD1 (6 bases). The CDR3 runs 14 residues. Germline V gene lookup returns CDR1 MNHEY and CDR2 SVGAGI. With 7 bases removed from V and 8 bases from J, the gap between germline ends came to 20 bases. This CDR3 reads CASTPAGALNGYTF. The CDR3 DNA follows: TGTGCCAGCACCCCGGCAGGGGCGTTGAACGGCTACACCTTC.

The rearrangement uses TRBV27 and TRBJ2-1; 7 nucleotides align to TRBD1. The CDR3 covers 14 residues. The trim removed 2 bases at V and 4 bases at J, leaving 2 bases unmatched. CDR1 and CDR2 from the germline V gene are MNHEY and SMNVEV (reference sequence). CDR3 in DNA: TGTGCCAGCAGTTTAGGGGACAGTTACAATGAGCAGTTCTTC. It is translated as CASSLGDSYNEQFF.

This clone turned up a few times. The chain couples TRBV4-1 to TRBJ2-1; 8 bases are shared with TRBD2. Germline values: CDR1 MGHRA, CDR2 YSYEKL. This CDR3 spans 18 amino acids. The J segment lost 6 bases and the V segment lost 3 bases, leaving 16 bases of the junction unmatched. The chain's CDR3 is CASSQEGPGHRGGNEQFF. As DNA, the CDR3 is TGCGCCAGCAGCCAGGAGGGCCCGGGACACCGGGGGGGCAATGAGCAGTTCTTC.

The V call is TRBV6-1, the J call TRBJ1-2; TRBD1 matches at 9 bases. V gave up 6 bases and J gave up 4 bases; unmatched junction bases: 0. The CDR3 sequence is 12 residues long. Germline loops: CDR1 MNHNS, CDR2 SASEGT. The CDR3 DNA reads TGTGCCAGCAGGGACAGGGGCTATGGCTACACCTTC. Translation: CASRDRGYGYTF.

J is TRBJ1-3 and V is TRBV9; D gene uncertain. Germline V lookup: CDR1 SGDLS, CDR2 YYNGEE. Trimming took off 2 bases at V and 7 bases at J, with 16 bases between the two ends. The CDR3 consists of 15 residues. CDR3 sequence: CASSVPEPVVNTIYF. The CDR3 DNA reads as TGTGCCAGCAGCGTCCCGGAGCCTGTTGTGAACACCATATATTTT.

The chain links TRBV6-5 to TRBJ1-1; the D gene is possibly TRBD1 (5 bases). This CDR3 spans 15 amino acids. Germline V gives CDR1 MNHEY, CDR2 SVGAGI. V lost 7 bases and J lost 3, with 18 bases in between. The CDR3 DNA reads as TGTGCCAGCACCCATCGGGGGGAAGGTTACACTGAAGCTTTCTTT. Translated, it gives CASTHRGEGYTEAFF.

The rearrangement joins TRBV27 to TRBJ2-1; the D is unclear. V was cut by 3 bases and J by 6 bases, with 15 bases left in between. The CDR3 has 15 residues. From germline, CDR1 is MNHEY and CDR2 SMNVEV (reference sequence). CDR3 DNA: TGTGCCAGCAGTTTCCGACGGCCACGGAGCAATGAGCAGTTCTTC. It is translated as CASSFRRPRSNEQFF.

In its sample, this clone was seen once. The rearrangement uses TRBV19 and TRBJ1-1; D not resolved. The germline CDR1 and CDR2 sequences are LNHDA and SQIVND (reference sequence). CDR3 length: 13 amino acids. V lost 3 bases to trimming and J lost 5 bases, with 10 bases between them. The CDR3 region is CASSISRETEAFF. In DNA form, the CDR3 reads TGTGCCAGTAGTATTTCTCGGGAGACTGAAGCTTTCTTT.

Details on this clone: One end of the junction fails to match germline, which may point to a read error. The same CDR3 can be traced to other DNA sequences in this sample. CDR3: CASSLLDTWNTEAFF. The CDR3 DNA is TGTGCCAGCAGTTTGTTGGACACGTGGAACACCGAAGCTTTCTTT. This chain connects TRBV28 to TRBJ1-1; tentative D call: TRBD1 (5 bases). Germline CDR1 MDHEN, CDR2 SYDVKM. This CDR3 spans 15 amino acids.